This T cell receptor (beta chain) stems from a study of T cell changes during pregnancy in multiple sclerosis. This CDR3 is built from 14 residues. V lost 8 bases and J 3 bases, leaving 15 bases between the germline ends. Germline-derived CDR1 and CDR2 are SGHTA and FQGTGA. Libraries were prepared by immunoSEQ multiplex PCR; TCRdb keeps only in-frame clonotypes and omits some of them. The profile shows 40,000 to 45,000 clones, approximately 94% of them singletons. The TCR originated in a female donor with multiple sclerosis, enrolled in a pregnancy study. The V gene is TRBV7-3, the J gene TRBJ2-3; weak D call: TRBD2 (5 bases). Sequences were derived from peripheral blood, sampled in the third trimester of pregnancy. For the CDR3, the DNA is TGTGCCAGCTCTTTGAGCGGTAGGACAGATACGCAGTATTTT. It translates to CASSLSGRTDTQYF.